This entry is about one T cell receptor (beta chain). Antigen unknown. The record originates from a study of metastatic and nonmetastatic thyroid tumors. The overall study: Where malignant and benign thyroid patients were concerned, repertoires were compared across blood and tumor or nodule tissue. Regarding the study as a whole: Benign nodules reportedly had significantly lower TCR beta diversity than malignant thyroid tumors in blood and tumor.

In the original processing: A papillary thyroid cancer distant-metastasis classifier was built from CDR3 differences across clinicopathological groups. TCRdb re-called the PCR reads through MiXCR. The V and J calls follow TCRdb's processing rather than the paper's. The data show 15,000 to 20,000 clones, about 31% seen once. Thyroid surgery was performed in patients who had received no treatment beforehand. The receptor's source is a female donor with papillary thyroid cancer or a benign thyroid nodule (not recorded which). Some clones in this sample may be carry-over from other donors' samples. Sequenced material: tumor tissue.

For the CDR3, the DNA is TGTGCCAGCAGTCCGAGGGAGGTCGTCAATGAGCAGTTCTTC. Encoded protein: CASSPREVVNEQFF. This chain uses TRBV3-1 with TRBJ2-1; D perhaps matches TRBD2 (6 bases). This CDR3 region has 14 residues. Trimming cost V 6 bases and J 6 bases, with 15 bases left between them. From germline, CDR1 is LGHDT and CDR2 YNNKEL (reference sequence).